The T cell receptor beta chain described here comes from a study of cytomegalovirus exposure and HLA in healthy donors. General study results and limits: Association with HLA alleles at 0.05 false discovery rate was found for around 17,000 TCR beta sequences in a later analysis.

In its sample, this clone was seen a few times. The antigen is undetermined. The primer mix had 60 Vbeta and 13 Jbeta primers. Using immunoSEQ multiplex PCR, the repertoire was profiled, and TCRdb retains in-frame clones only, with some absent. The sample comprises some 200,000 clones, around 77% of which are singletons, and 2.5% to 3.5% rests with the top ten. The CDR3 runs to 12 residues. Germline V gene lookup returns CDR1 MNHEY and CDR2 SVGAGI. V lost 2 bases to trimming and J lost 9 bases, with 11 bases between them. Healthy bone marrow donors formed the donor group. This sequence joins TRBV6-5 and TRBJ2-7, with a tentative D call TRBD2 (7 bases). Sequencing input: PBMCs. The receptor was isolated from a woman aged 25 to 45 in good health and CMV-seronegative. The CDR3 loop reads CASSYRGRGQYF. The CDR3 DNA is TGTGCCAGCAGTTACAGGGGGAGGGGGCAGTACTTC.